A selection of T cell receptor beta chains follows, all from one sample in a study of type 1 and type 2 diabetes patients. One entry per CDR3 protein results from TCRdb running MiXCR on the multiplex PCR reads. The sample lists a few hundred thousand distinct CDR3 sequences, around 47% seen once, with roughly 13% in the top ten. The sequencing input was peripheral blood mononuclear cells (PBMCs). Receptor source: a young man with type 2 diabetes. The CDR3 runs from the conserved cysteine through the conserved F or W. Each record gives: D gene, V gene, CDR3 protein. The D gene is left open where the match is weak.

- | TRBV6-1 | CASSGGLGEQYF
- | TRBV7-3 | CASSLRQGGEQYF
- | TRBV20-1 | CSARASNQPQHF
- | TRBV24-1 | CATSDPRSADTQYF
- | TRBV19 | CASSGEGLWVNEQFF
TRBD2 | TRBV7-2 | CASSQERGTSGGGANVLTF
TRBD1 | TRBV5-8 | CASSWDRGRDTQYF
- | TRBV28 | CASSSGLYYGYTF
- | TRBV13 | CAGSLSSALNEKLFF
- | TRBV25-1 | CASTPAGQTGELFF
- | TRBV19 | CASSMGYGEQYF
- | TRBV27 | CASSFPLTNEQFF
TRBD2 | TRBV7-2 | CAISPALAGTYEQYF
- | TRBV7-2 | CASSLGTDPNEKLFF
- | TRBV9 | CASSLNRWNEQFF
TRBD2 | TRBV7-2 | CASSRTSGASYEQYF
- | TRBV14 | CASSPRGNYGYTF
TRBD2 | TRBV6-2/TRBV6-3 | CASNIAGGNEQFF
- | TRBV12-3/TRBV12-4 | CASSEPTRGYTF
- | TRBV30 | CAWGTGTDTQYF
TRBD1 | TRBV24-1 | CATSDPRRDRGQDTQYF
TRBD2 | TRBV19 | CASSMGLGLAGGRNEQFF
- | TRBV28 | CASSLDEKLFF
- | TRBV19 | CASSTSVIDSPLHF
- | TRBV12-3/TRBV12-4 | CASSRDKPLYGYTF
- | TRBV9 | CASSVVGGYNEQFF
TRBD1 | TRBV19 | CASRPGQGDTGELFF
- | TRBV19 | CASSILPLVAGELFF
TRBD1 | TRBV6-6 | CATGQGSGYTF
TRBD2 | TRBV7-2 | CASSITRRGGIPGELFF
- | TRBV28 | CASTQPSTVEAFF
- | TRBV20-1 | CSAMMESSYNSPLHF
- | TRBV7-3 | CASSLTFGGADTQYF
- | TRBV15 | CATSRDLGQRIGYGYTF
TRBD2 | TRBV12-3/TRBV12-4 | CASSEGPGTSGLTDTQYF
TRBD2 | TRBV19 | CASSIGLAGGRSKQFF